This T cell receptor beta chain emerged from a study of blood T cell repertoires in COVID-19 (dated by TCRdb to 2020 to 2021). Regarding the study in general: Collaborator samples came from the United States, Italy and Spain and covered acute and convalescent phases of COVID-19. The prospective study material was composed of cDNA or gDNA derived from T cells, B-cell-depleted T cells, or PBMCs. Subjects who had been exposed to COVID-19, were actively infected with it, or had recovered from it provided the deeply sampled blood TCRbeta repertoires that made up the dataset. A freely available public database, intended as a resource for researchers studying the immune response to SARS-CoV-2, is where the repertoires were released. The samples were drawn from two sources: the first 160 participants of the ongoing ImmuneRACE study, and about 1,300 subjects contributed by 6 global collaborators. A de-identified subject ID, COVID-19 status, age in years and sex were almost always included in the sample metadata. Where HLA class I and class II types were available, the types were taken from metadata supplied by the sample provider, not from assay-based typing. General conclusions and limits of the study: The quantity of clinical and demographic metadata differed by source and by participant and was supplied without curation.

From the cysteine up to the phenylalanine, the CDR3 has a length of 15 residues. Only the CDR3 DNA stays, 45 bases, in frame from base 1. Trimming costs V 4 bases and J 6 bases, and their ends lie 15 bases apart. CDR1 LGHNA and CDR2 YNFKEQ are derived from the germline V gene. The collaborating institutions used their own protocols to collect whole blood in K2EDTA tubes. For TCRbeta analysis, collaborators shipped samples in one of three forms: frozen whole blood, isolated PBMCs, or DNA extracted from either of those sample types. About this clone: It has no known antigen specificity. No per-base quality is available; no much larger clone lies one base away.

TCRbeta CDR3 regions were amplified from genomic DNA by means of the immunoSEQ Assay, a bias-controlled multiplex PCR. The authors' analysis ran thus. Nucleated cell counts per sample were estimated from amplification of reference gene primers within the assay. To quantify the absolute abundance of each unique TCRbeta CDR3 rearrangement, sequence reads were collapsed and filtered. For each sample, productive Simpson clonality was calculated as the square root of Simpson's diversity index over productive rearrangements. The source is immuneACCESS, and TCRdb retained only in-frame sequences with V and J called. Part of the clones is not carried over; for the studies checked, unresolved V genes explain less than half of this, and the remainder is unexplained. That table is the source of V, J and clone size, and D and trimming were worked out from the DNA. In this sample the table shows around 84,000 clones, roughly 90% of which occur a single time. The ten most abundant clones make up 4.6% of the sample.

Source material: peripheral blood. The origin of this receptor is a man between 50 and 59 years old with active COVID-19. This chain is built from TRBV4-2 and TRBJ2-2; possibly the D gene is TRBD2, per 7 matching bases. The CDR3 region: CASSREGGSPGELFF. The nucleotides are TGTGCCAGCAGCCGCGAGGGGGGGAGCCCCGGGGAGCTGTTTTTT.